This T cell receptor (beta chain) was captured by sequencing in a study of OX40 agonist ivuxolimab in advanced cancers. Only in-frame clones appear in the TCRdb table, and some are missing; sequencing was by immunoSEQ multiplex PCR. The table shows around 52,000 clones, with approximately 83% occurring only once. CDR3 length equals 17 residues. The germline gives CDR1 SEHNR, CDR2 FQNEAQ (reference sequence). The V segment lost 5 bases and the J segment 0 bases; nucleotides outside the gene matches: 8. The chain carries TRBV7-9 and TRBJ2-2; TRBD2 aligns across 8 bases. The sequencing here drew on CD4+ or CD8+ T cells sorted from blood, taken in a trial of the OX40 agonist ivuxolimab. The TCR sequence derives from an adult with an advanced solid tumor such as melanoma, head and neck, liver or kidney cancer. CDR3 nucleotides: TGTGCCAGCAGCCTCCGGACTAGCCGATCGAACACCGGGGAGCTGTTTTTT. Amino acid sequence: CASSLRTSRSNTGELFF.